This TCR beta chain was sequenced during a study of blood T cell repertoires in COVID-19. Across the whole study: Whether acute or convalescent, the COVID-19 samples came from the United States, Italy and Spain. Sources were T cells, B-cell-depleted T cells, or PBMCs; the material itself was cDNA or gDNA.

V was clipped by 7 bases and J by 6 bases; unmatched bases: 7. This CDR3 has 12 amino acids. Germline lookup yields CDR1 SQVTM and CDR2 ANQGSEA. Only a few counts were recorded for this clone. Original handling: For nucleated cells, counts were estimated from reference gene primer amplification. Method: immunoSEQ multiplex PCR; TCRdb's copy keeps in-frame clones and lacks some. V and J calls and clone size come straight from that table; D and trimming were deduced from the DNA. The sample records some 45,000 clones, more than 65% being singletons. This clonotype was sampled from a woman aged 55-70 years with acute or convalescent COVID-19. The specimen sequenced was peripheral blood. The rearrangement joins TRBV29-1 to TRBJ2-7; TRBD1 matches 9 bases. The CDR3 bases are TGCAGCGCCGGACAGGGGAGAAGCGAGCAGTACTTC. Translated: CSAGQGRSEQYF.